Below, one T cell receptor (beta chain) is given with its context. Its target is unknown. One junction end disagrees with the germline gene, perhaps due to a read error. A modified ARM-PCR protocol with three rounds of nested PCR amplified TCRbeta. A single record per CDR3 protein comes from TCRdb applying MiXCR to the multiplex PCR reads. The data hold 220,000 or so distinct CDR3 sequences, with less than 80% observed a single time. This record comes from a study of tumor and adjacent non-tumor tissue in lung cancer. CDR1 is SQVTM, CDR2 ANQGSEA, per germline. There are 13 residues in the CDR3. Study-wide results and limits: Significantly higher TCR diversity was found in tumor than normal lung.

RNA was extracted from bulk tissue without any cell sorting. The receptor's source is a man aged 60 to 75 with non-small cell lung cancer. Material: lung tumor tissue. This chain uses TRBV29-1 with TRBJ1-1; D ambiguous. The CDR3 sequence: CSVAVGPDTETFF. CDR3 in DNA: TGCAGCGTTGCAGTAGGGCCGGATACTGAAACTTTCTTC. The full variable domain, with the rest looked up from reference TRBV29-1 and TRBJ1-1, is SAVISQKPSRDICQRGTSLTIQCQVDSQVTMMFWYRQQPGQSLTLIATANQGSEATYESGFVIDKFPISRPNLTFSTLTVSNMSPEDSSIYLCSVAVGPDTETFFGQGTRLTVV.